The clone carrying this TCR beta chain was seen only a few times. Trimming cost V 6 bases and J 6 bases; bases outside gene matches: 4. CDR3 length equals 12 residues. Germline lookup yields CDR1 SQVTM and CDR2 ANQGSEA. The sample originates from a study of blood T cells in healthy people across ages. Then a second PCR, running roughly 6 to 12 cycles, was carried out with a sample-barcoded 5' primer and a J-beta primer mix. TCRdb recomputed calls from the 5' RACE reads with MiXCR, one row per CDR3 protein. Among 450,000 to 700,000 distinct CDR3 sequences listed, 25% to 30% were seen once. What was sequenced was blood. This TCR was recovered from a woman between 65 and 79 years old in good health. This rearrangement joins TRBV29-1 to TRBJ2-1; 8 positions match TRBD1. CDR3: CSVTGQGNEQFF. CDR3 DNA sequence: TGCAGCGTCACCGGACAGGGCAATGAGCAGTTCTTC.